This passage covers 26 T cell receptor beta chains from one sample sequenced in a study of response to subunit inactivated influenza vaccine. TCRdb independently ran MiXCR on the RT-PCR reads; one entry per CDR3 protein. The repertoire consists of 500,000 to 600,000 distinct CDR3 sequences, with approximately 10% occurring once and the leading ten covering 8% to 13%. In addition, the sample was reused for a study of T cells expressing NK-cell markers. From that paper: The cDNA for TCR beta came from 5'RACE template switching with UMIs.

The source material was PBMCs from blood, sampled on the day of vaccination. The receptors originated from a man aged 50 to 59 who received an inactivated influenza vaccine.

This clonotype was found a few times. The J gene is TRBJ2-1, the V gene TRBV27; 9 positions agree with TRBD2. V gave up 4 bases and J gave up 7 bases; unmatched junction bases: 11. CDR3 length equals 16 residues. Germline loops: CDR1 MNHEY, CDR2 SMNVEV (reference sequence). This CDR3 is CASSYTMAGGINEQFF. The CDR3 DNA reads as TGTGCCAGCAGTTATACGATGGCGGGGGGGATAAATGAGCAGTTCTTC.

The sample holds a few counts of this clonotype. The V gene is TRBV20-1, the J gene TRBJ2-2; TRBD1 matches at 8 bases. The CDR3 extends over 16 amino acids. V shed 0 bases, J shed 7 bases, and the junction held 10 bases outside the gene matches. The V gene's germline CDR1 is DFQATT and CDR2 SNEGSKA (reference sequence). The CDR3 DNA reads TGCAGTGCTAGAGATGGGAGAGGCAGGGGGCACGGGGAGCTGTTTTTT. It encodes CSARDGRGRGHGELFF.

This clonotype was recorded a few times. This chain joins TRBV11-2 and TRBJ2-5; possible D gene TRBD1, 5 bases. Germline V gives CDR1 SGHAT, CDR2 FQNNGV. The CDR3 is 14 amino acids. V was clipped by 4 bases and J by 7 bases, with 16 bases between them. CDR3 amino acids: CASSSFDIRGTQYF. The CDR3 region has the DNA TGTGCCAGCAGCTCTTTCGACATAAGGGGGACCCAGTACTTC.

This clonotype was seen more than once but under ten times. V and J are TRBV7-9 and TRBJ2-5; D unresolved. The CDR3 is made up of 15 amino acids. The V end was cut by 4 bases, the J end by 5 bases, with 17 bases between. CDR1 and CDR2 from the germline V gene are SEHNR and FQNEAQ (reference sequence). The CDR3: CASSSLIGLQETQYF. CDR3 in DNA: TGTGCCAGCAGCTCCCTTATCGGGCTCCAGGAGACCCAGTACTTC.

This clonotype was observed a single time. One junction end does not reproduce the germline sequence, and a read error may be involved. Written as DNA, the CDR3 is TGTGCCACTAAAAGAGGCACTAGCGGGTCCTATGAGCAGTACTTC. The encoded protein is CATKRGTSGSYEQYF. The V call is TRBV19, the J call TRBJ2-1; 9 positions match TRBD2. The last part of the DNA fits TRBJ2-7 better; the J call may be wrong. Germline lookup yields CDR1 LNHDA and CDR2 SQIVND (reference sequence). CDR3 size: 15 residues.

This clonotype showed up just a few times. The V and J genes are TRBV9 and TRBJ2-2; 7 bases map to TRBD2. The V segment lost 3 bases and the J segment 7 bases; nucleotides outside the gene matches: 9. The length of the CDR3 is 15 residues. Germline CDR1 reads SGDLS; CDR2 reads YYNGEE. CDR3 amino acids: CASSAGLAEGGELFF. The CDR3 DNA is TGTGCCAGCAGCGCAGGTCTAGCGGAGGGCGGGGAGCTGTTTTTT.

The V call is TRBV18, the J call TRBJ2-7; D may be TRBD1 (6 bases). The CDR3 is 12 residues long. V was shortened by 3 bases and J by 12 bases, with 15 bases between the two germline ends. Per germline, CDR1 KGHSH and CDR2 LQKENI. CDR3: CASSPETGPRYF. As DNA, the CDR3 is TGTGCCAGCTCACCGGAGACAGGCCCTCGGTACTTC.

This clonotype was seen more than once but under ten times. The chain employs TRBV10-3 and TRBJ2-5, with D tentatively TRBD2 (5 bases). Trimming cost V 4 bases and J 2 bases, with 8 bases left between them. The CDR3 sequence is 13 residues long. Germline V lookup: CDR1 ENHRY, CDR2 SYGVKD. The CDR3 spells CAISGPGQETQYF. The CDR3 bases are TGTGCCATCAGTGGACCGGGACAAGAGACCCAGTACTTC.

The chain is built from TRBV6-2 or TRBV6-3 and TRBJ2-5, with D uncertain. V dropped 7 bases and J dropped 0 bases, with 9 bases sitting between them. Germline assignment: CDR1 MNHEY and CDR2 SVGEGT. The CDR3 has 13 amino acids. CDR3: CASKERYQETQYF. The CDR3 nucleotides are TGTGCCAGCAAGGAGAGGTACCAAGAGACCCAGTACTTC.

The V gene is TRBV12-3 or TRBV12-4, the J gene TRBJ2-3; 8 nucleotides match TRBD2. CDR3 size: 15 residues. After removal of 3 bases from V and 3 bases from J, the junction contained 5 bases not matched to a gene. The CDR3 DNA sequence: TGTGCCAGCAGTTTCCGTAGCGGGATTACAGATACGCAGTATTTT. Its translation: CASSFRSGITDTQYF.

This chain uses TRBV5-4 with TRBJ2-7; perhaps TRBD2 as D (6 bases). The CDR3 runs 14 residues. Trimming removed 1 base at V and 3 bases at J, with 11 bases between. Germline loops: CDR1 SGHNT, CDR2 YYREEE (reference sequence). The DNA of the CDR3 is TGTGCCAGCAGCTTGCGGAGGGGAAACTACGAGCAGTACTTC. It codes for CASSLRRGNYEQYF.

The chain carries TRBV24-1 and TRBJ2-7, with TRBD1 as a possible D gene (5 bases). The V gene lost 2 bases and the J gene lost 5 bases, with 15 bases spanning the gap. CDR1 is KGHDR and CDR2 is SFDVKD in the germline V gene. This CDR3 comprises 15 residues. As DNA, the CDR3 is TGTGCCACCAGTGATTCCGGTAGGGGATTCGACGAGCAGTACTTC. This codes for CATSDSGRGFDEQYF.

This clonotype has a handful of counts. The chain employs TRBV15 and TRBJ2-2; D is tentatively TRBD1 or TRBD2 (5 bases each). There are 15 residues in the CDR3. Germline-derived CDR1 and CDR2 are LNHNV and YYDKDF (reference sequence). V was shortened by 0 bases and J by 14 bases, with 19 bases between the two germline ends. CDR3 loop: CATSRDRDLVQLLFF. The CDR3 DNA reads TGTGCCACCAGCAGAGATCGGGACCTAGTACAACTTCTGTTTTTT.

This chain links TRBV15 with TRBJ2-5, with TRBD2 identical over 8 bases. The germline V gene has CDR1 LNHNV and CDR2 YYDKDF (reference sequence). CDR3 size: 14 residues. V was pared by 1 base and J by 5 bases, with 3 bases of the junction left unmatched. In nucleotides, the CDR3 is TGTGCCACCAGCAGAGTAGCGGGATGGGAGACCCAGTACTTC. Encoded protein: CATSRVAGWETQYF.

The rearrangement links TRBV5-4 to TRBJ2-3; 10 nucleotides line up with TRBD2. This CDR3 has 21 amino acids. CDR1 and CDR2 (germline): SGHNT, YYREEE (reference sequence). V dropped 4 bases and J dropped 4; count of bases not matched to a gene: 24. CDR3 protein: CASSVAPGTSVVGAVADTQYF. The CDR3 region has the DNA TGTGCCAGCAGCGTCGCCCCTGGGACTAGCGTAGTAGGGGCAGTCGCAGATACGCAGTATTTT.

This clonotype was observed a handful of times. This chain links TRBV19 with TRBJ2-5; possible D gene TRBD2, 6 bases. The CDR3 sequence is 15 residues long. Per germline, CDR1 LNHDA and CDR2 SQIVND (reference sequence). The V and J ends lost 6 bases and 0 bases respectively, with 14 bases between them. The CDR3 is CASSPGLLYQETQYF. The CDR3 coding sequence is TGTGCCAGTAGCCCGGGACTCCTGTACCAAGAGACCCAGTACTTC.

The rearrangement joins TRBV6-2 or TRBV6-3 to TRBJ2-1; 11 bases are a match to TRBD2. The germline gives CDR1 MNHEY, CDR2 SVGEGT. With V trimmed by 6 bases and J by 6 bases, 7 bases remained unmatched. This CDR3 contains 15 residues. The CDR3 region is CASRTSGSWANEQFF. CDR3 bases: TGTGCCAGCAGAACTAGCGGGAGTTGGGCCAATGAGCAGTTCTTC.

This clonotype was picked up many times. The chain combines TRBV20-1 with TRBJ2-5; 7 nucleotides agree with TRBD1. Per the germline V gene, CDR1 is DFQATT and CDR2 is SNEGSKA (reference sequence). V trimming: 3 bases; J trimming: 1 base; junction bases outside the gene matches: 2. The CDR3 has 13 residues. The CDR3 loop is CSARAGGQETQYF. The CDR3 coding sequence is TGCAGTGCTAGGGCAGGGGGCCAAGAGACCCAGTACTTC.

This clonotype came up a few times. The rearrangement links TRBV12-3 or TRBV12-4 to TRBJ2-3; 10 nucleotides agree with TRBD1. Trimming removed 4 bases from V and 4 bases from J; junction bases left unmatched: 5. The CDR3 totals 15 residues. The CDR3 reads CASSYRQGAADTQYF. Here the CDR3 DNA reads TGTGCCAGCAGTTACCGACAGGGGGCCGCAGATACGCAGTATTTT.

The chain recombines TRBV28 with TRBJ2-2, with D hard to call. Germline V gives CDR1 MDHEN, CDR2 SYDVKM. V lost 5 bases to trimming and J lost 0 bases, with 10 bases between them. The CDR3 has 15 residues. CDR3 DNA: TGTGCCAGCAGTCCCCTAGGGACGAACACCGGGGAGCTGTTTTTT. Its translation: CASSPLGTNTGELFF.

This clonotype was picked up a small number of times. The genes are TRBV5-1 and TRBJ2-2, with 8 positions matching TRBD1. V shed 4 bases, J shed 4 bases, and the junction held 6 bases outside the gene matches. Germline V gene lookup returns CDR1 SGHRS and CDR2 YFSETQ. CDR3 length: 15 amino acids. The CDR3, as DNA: TGCGCCAGCAGCCAGGGACAGGTGATCACCGGGGAGCTGTTTTTT. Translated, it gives CASSQGQVITGELFF.

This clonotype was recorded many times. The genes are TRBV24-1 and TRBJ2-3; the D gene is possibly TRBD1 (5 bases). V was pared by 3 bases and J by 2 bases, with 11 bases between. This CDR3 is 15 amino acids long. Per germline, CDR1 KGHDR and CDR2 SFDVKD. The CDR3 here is CATSDGAGLTDTQYF. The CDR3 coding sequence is TGTGCCACCAGTGATGGGGCAGGCCTCACAGATACGCAGTATTTT.

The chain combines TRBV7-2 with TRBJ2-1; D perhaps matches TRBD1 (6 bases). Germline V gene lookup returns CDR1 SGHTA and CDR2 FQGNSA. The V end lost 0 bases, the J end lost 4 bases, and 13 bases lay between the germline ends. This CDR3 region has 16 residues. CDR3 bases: TGTGCCAGCAGCTTAGCGGCAGGGGCCCTTTACAATGAGCAGTTCTTC. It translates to CASSLAAGALYNEQFF.

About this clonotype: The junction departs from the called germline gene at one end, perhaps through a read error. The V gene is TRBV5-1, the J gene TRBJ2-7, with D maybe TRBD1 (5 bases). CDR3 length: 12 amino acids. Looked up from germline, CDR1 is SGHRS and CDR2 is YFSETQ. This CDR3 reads CASSLGGIPSVF. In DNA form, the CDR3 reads TGCGCCAGCAGCTTGGGGGGCATCCCTTCGGTCTTC.

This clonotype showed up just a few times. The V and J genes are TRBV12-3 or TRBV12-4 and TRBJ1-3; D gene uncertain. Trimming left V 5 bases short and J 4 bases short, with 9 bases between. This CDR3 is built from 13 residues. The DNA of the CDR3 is TGTGCCAGCAGTGAGGACGGCGGAAACACCATATATTTT. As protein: CASSEDGGNTIYF.

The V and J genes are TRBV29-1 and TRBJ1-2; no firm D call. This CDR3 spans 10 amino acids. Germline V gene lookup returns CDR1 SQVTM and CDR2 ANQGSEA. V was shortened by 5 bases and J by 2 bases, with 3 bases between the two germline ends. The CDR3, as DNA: TGCAGCGTTTTAAACTATGGCTACACCTTC. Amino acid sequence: CSVLNYGYTF.